This is a list of T cell receptor beta chains from one sample in a study of T cell repertoires in cytomegalovirus infection. TCRdb reprocessed the reads via MiXCR and lists one record per CDR3 protein. Of about 310,000 distinct CDR3 sequences in the sample, approximately 25% were seen once. These receptors have no identified antigens. The material sequenced was cultured PBMCs, taken from culture after CMV antigen stimulation. These receptors were collected from a human donor in good health (CMV status not recorded). Some clones in this sample may be carry-over from other donors' samples. CDR3s include the opening cysteine and the closing phenylalanine or tryptophan. A D gene is named only where the DNA matches it firmly. Clone size is shown for a subset of rows, as once, few, many or a class of expanded clone.

V gene	clone size	J gene	D gene	CDR3 DNA	CDR3 protein
TRBV7-2	many	TRBJ1-6	NA	TGTGCCAGCAGTCCGGGGGCGTCATATAATTCACCCCTCCACTTT	CASSPGASYNSPLHF
TRBV7-2	NA	TRBJ2-2	NA	TGTGCCAGCAGCTTAAGCCGGGCAGGGGTGAACACCGGGGAGCTGTTTTTT	CASSLSRAGVNTGELFF
TRBV7-8	many	TRBJ1-2	NA	TGTGCCAGCAGCTCCTCCGGGGCGCAGACCTGGTCCTATGGCTACACCTTC	CASSSSGAQTWSYGYTF
TRBV12-3/TRBV12-4	NA	TRBJ2-5	TRBD2	TGTGCCAGCAGCCAGCGGGAGGCCGGAGAGACCCAGTACTTC	CASSQREAGETQYF
TRBV12-3/TRBV12-4	many	TRBJ1-6	NA	TGTGCCAGCAGTTTCGGGGCCTATAATTCACCCCTCCACTTT	CASSFGAYNSPLHF
TRBV12-3/TRBV12-4	NA	TRBJ2-3	TRBD2	TGTGCCAGCAGCTCCCCGGGGGTAGCGGGAGTCTCAGATACGCAGTATTTT	CASSSPGVAGVSDTQYF
TRBV10-3	many	TRBJ2-5	TRBD2	TGTGCCATCAGCGACACTAGCGGGAGGGCCCAGTACCAAGAGACCCAGTACTTC	CAISDTSGRAQYQETQYF
TRBV12-5	many	TRBJ1-1	NA	TGTGCTAGTGGTTTGGTACCGGGGGGGCCCACTGAAGCTTTCTTT	CASGLVPGGPTEAFF
TRBV9	NA	TRBJ1-3	NA	TGTGCCAGCTCTTTTAGTGGGACGAGCTCTGGAAACACCATATATTTT	CASSFSGTSSGNTIYF
TRBV12-3/TRBV12-4	NA	TRBJ1-2	TRBD1	TGTGCCAGCAGTTTAGGGGGACAGGGACGCGGCTACACCTTC	CASSLGGQGRGYTF
TRBV28	few	TRBJ1-1	NA	TGTGCCAGCAGCCCCGCGGATGACAGGCAGAACACTGAAGCTTTCTTT	CASSPADDRQNTEAFF
TRBV11-2	few	TRBJ1-5	NA	TGTGCCAGCAGGCGGGCAGGGGAGAATCAGCCCCAGCATTTT	CASRRAGENQPQHF
TRBV12-3/TRBV12-4	few	TRBJ2-1	NA	TGTGCCAGCAGTTTCTCCGGGAAGCAGTTCTTC	CASSFSGKQFF
TRBV27	few	TRBJ1-2	TRBD1	TGTGCCAGCAGTCTCGGACAGGGGAAATTCGGTGGCTACACCTTC	CASSLGQGKFGGYTF
TRBV28	NA	TRBJ1-6	NA	TGTGCCAGCAGTCGGGGGACCTATAATTCACCCCTCCACTTT	CASSRGTYNSPLHF
TRBV11-3	many	TRBJ1-3	NA	TGTGCCAGCAGCTTAGATGTAAAGACGGGACACCTCTCTGGAAACACCATATATTTT	CASSLDVKTGHLSGNTIYF
TRBV6-6	few	TRBJ1-2	NA	TGTGCCAGCAGTTACTCGAAATGGGGTTATGGCTACACCTTC	CASSYSKWGYGYTF
TRBV29-1	NA	TRBJ2-2	NA	TGCAGCGTTGATTTGGTAGCAGGTGGCACCGGGGAGCTGTTTTTT	CSVDLVAGGTGELFF
TRBV7-9	many	TRBJ2-7	TRBD1	TGTGCCAGCCACGACCGGGACAGGGGGTCGGAACGCTCCTACGAGCAGTACTTC	CASHDRDRGSERSYEQYF
TRBV5-1	few	TRBJ2-2	TRBD2	TGCGCCAGCAGCACGCAACTAGCGGGAGCCCCCGGGGAGCTGTTTTTT	CASSTQLAGAPGELFF
TRBV19	few	TRBJ2-1	TRBD2	TGTGCCAGTAGTATAGTTGGGACTAGCATGGGAAATGAGCAGTTCTTC	CASSIVGTSMGNEQFF
TRBV5-4	NA	TRBJ2-7	TRBD2	TGTGCCAGCAGCTCCCGGACTAGCGGGAAGGCCGAGCAGTACTTC	CASSSRTSGKAEQYF
TRBV7-8	few	TRBJ2-7	NA	TGTGCCAGCAGCCCTCGCACCTCGACCTACGAGCAGTACTTC	CASSPRTSTYEQYF
TRBV5-4	many	TRBJ1-1	TRBD1	TGTGCCAGCAGCTTAACACAGGGGACTGAAGCTTTCTTT	CASSLTQGTEAFF
TRBV6-2/TRBV6-3	few	TRBJ2-7	TRBD1	TGTGCCAGCTCGATCAGCTCCGGGACAGGGATTCGCGAGCAGTACTTC	CASSISSGTGIREQYF
TRBV27	few	TRBJ2-3	TRBD2	TGTGCCAGCGGATCCGGGACTAGCGGCACAGATACGCAGTATTTT	CASGSGTSGTDTQYF
TRBV12-3/TRBV12-4	few	TRBJ2-2	NA	TGTGCCAGCAGGAGTTTGTCGAACACCGGGGAGCTGTTTTTT	CASRSLSNTGELFF
TRBV7-9	many	TRBJ2-7	NA	TGTGCCAGCAGCTTCGGGGACTACGAGCAGTACTTC	CASSFGDYEQYF
TRBV7-9	few	TRBJ1-5	TRBD1	TGTGCCAGCAGTAGGACAGGGCCTTGGCGTACTCAGCCCCAGCATTTT	CASSRTGPWRTQPQHF
TRBV12-3/TRBV12-4	NA	TRBJ2-3	NA	TGTGCCAGCAGCCCCGATGACAGGCGAGATACGCAGTATTTT	CASSPDDRRDTQYF
TRBV25-1	NA	TRBJ2-1	TRBD2	TGTGCCAGCAGCGCTGGTAGCGGGAGTACCTACAATGAGCAGTTCTTC	CASSAGSGSTYNEQFF
TRBV19	NA	TRBJ1-5	NA	TGTGCCAGTAGTATAGATGGTCAGCCTGGGTCTAATCAGCCCCAGCATTTT	CASSIDGQPGSNQPQHF
TRBV12-3/TRBV12-4	NA	TRBJ2-1	NA	TGTGCCAGCACCAGGGTCAATTCCAATGAGCAGTTCTTC	CASTRVNSNEQFF
TRBV6-5	once	TRBJ2-1	NA	TGTGCCACCGAATCCCCTGGCGGAGTGGGAAATGAGCAGTTCTTC	CATESPGGVGNEQFF
TRBV7-2	few	TRBJ1-2	NA	TGTGCCAGCAGCGCAATTGGGAGACAGCCAAGGGGATTCTTC	CASSAIGRQPRGFF
TRBV7-9	NA	TRBJ1-5	NA	TGTGCCAGCAGCTTTGGACAGTACAATCAGCCCCAGCATTTT	CASSFGQYNQPQHF
TRBV9	NA	TRBJ2-1	TRBD1	TGTGCCAGCAGCGCGATACAGGGGGATGAGCAGTTCTTC	CASSAIQGDEQFF
TRBV5-6	NA	TRBJ1-2	NA	TGTGCCAGCAGCACGCCCACAGGGCACCGAAACTATGGCTACACCTTC	CASSTPTGHRNYGYTF
TRBV7-2	few	TRBJ2-1	NA	TGTGCCAGCAGCCGTTCCTACAATGAGCAGTTCTTC	CASSRSYNEQFF
TRBV19	few	TRBJ1-5	NA	TGTGCCAGTCGACTAACCCCGTTCCTGGACCAGCATTTT	CASRLTPFLDQHF
TRBV4-1	few	TRBJ2-5	TRBD2	TGCGCCAGCAGCCAATCAGGACTAGCGGGAGGGCAAGAGACCCAGTACTTC	CASSQSGLAGGQETQYF
TRBV5-1	NA	TRBJ2-1	NA	TGCGCCAGCAGCTTGGAGGGGGACTCCTACAATGAGCAGTTCTTC	CASSLEGDSYNEQFF
TRBV7-8	NA	TRBJ1-5	TRBD1	TGTGCCAGCAGCGCCAGACAGGGCGGCAATCAGCCCCAGCATTTT	CASSARQGGNQPQHF
TRBV19	few	TRBJ2-1	TRBD2	TGTGCCAGTAGACTCTCCCTCGCTAGCGGTCTCTACAATGAGCAGTTCTTC	CASRLSLASGLYNEQFF
TRBV7-6	few	TRBJ2-5	NA	TGTGCCAGCAGCTTTATGGGGACCCAGTACTTC	CASSFMGTQYF
TRBV9	NA	TRBJ1-5	NA	TGTGCCAGCAGCGTAGACATGAATCAGCCCCAGCATTTT	CASSVDMNQPQHF
TRBV12-3/TRBV12-4	NA	TRBJ1-4	TRBD1	TGTGCCAGCAGTTTTGCGGGACAGGGGAATGAAAAACTGTTTTTT	CASSFAGQGNEKLFF